Below are 24 T cell receptor beta chains sequenced from a single sample in a study of neurological immune-mediated disorders. TCRdb reprocessed the 5' RACE reads via MiXCR and lists one record per CDR3 protein. The sample holds tens of thousands of distinct CDR3 sequences; around 5.2% are singletons and the top ten take 7.4%. The source material was PBMCs. The receptors shown here come from a man aged 18 to 29 with multiple sclerosis.

This clonotype showed up many times. The chain employs TRBV20-1 and TRBJ2-1; 8 bases agree with TRBD2. CDR1 is DFQATT, CDR2 SNEGSKA, per germline (reference sequence). Trimming cost V 5 bases and J 0 bases; bases outside gene matches: 3. The CDR3 consists of 14 residues. The CDR3 spells CSAQRGSSYNEQFF. For the CDR3, the DNA is TGCAGTGCTCAGCGGGGGAGCTCCTACAATGAGCAGTTCTTC.

This clonotype was picked up many times. The chain has TRBV5-1 and TRBJ2-7, with 9 positions matching TRBD1. Germline values: CDR1 SGHRS, CDR2 YFSETQ. With 4 bases clipped from V and 6 bases from J, the junction kept 11 bases outside the gene matches. CDR3 length equals 15 residues. CDR3 sequence reads: CASSQNPGQGGEQYF. In DNA, the CDR3 is TGCGCCAGCAGCCAAAATCCGGGACAGGGAGGCGAGCAGTACTTC.

This clonotype has a count of ten or more. The CDR3 DNA reads TGTGCCAGCAGTTTCTTGGGGGAGCTCGGCAATGAGCAGTTCTTC. This translates into CASSFLGELGNEQFF. The gene calls are TRBV12-3 or TRBV12-4 and TRBJ2-1; the D gene could be TRBD1 or TRBD2 (5 bases each). This CDR3 is 15 amino acids long. V lost 3 bases and J lost 6, with 15 bases in between.

This clonotype has ten or more counts. This chain links TRBV5-1 with TRBJ2-3; D assignment may be TRBD1 or TRBD2 (5 bases each). The germline gives CDR1 SGHRS, CDR2 YFSETQ. The CDR3 totals 15 residues. The germline V and J ends were trimmed by 1 base and 5 bases, with 14 bases remaining between them. In DNA, the CDR3 is TGCGCCAGCAGCTTGACGTTCAGGGACGTAGATACGCAGTATTTT. Amino acids: CASSLTFRDVDTQYF.

This clonotype was observed at least ten times. V usage is TRBV7-2 and J usage is TRBJ2-4; no reliable D call. The CDR3 has 13 amino acids. Trimming stripped 1 base from V and 6 bases from J, with 7 bases between. The germline V gene has CDR1 SGHTA and CDR2 FQGNSA. CDR3 sequence reads: CASSLGARNIQYF. Here the CDR3 DNA reads TGTGCCAGCAGCTTAGGAGCAAGAAACATTCAGTACTTC. Combining the CDR3 with reference TRBV7-2 and TRBJ2-4 gives the whole variable domain GAGVSQSPSNKVTEKGKDVELRCDPISGHTALYWYRQSLGQGLEFLIYFQGNSAPDKSGLPSDRFSAERTGGSVSTLTIQRTQQEDSAVYLCASSLGARNIQYFGAGTRLSVL.

The table lists this clonotype with a few counts. This sequence joins TRBV6-1 and TRBJ1-2, with TRBD1 as a possible D gene (5 bases). V lost 1 base to trimming and J lost 5 bases, with 11 bases between them. The CDR3 covers 14 residues. Germline V gives CDR1 MNHNS, CDR2 SASEGT. The CDR3: CASSEGDSLYGYTF. CDR3 nucleotide sequence: TGTGCCAGCAGTGAAGGCGACAGTTTATATGGCTACACCTTC.

In its sample, this clonotype is medium-sized. The chain links TRBV5-1 to TRBJ2-1; D not resolved. The CDR3 consists of 15 residues. Trimming cost V 0 bases and J 0 bases, with 7 bases left between them. Looked up from germline, CDR1 is SGHRS and CDR2 is YFSETQ. This chain's CDR3 is CASSLDQSSYNEQFF. As DNA, the CDR3 is TGCGCCAGCAGCTTGGACCAAAGCTCCTACAATGAGCAGTTCTTC.

This clonotype was counted ten times or more. In nucleotides, the CDR3 is TGTGCCAGCAGCTTTGGGACCCTTGGGGAGCTGTTTTTT. Translating gives CASSFGTLGELFF. The chain couples TRBV5-6 to TRBJ2-2; either TRBD1 or TRBD2 may fit D (5 bases each). Germline CDR1 SGHDT, CDR2 YYEEEE. Trimming cost V 2 bases and J 8 bases, with 10 bases left between them. CDR3 length: 13 residues.

The chain combines TRBV10-3 with TRBJ1-6; TRBD1 might be the D (5 bases). CDR3 length: 14 residues. Germline CDR1 is ENHRY and CDR2 is SYGVKD. V gave up 4 bases and J gave up 10 bases, with 14 bases separating them. CDR3 sequence: CAISAGAGGSPLHF. DNA of the CDR3: TGTGCCATCAGTGCTGGGGCTGGGGGATCACCCCTCCACTTT.

There are a few counts of this clonotype. This may be a read error: a much more frequent sequence differs by one nucleotide. The genes are TRBV7-9 and TRBJ2-1, with D possibly being TRBD2 (6 bases). V shed 5 bases and J shed 6 bases, with 17 bases lying between them. The germline V gene encodes CDR1 SEHNR and CDR2 FQNEAQ (reference sequence). This CDR3 spans 15 amino acids. CDR3 in amino acids: CASSPVTRGRNEQFF. The CDR3 DNA reads as TGTGCCAGCAGCCCGGTGACTAGAGGGCGCAATGAGCAGTTCTTC.

In its sample, this clonotype was seen many times. The V call is TRBV24-1, the J call TRBJ2-2; 9 bases fit TRBD2. J was trimmed by 4 bases and V by 1 base; bases with no gene match: 3. The CDR3 covers 16 residues. Germline values: CDR1 KGHDR, CDR2 SFDVKD. The CDR3 loop is CATSDFLAGFTGELFF. DNA of the CDR3: TGTGCCACCAGTGATTTTCTAGCGGGGTTCACCGGGGAGCTGTTTTTT.

At least ten counts were recorded for this clonotype. This chain connects TRBV27 to TRBJ2-3, with 7 bases fitting TRBD2. This CDR3 region has 14 residues. Germline CDR1 reads MNHEY; CDR2 reads SMNVEV (reference sequence). The junction had 3 bases not matched to a gene; V was cut back by 0 bases and J by 6 bases. CDR3 region: CASSLSLAADTQYF. CDR3 bases: TGTGCCAGCAGTTTATCTCTAGCGGCGGATACGCAGTATTTT.

This clonotype appeared many times. The V and J genes are TRBV7-3 and TRBJ2-2; the D is unclear. Germline V gene sequence: CDR1 SGHTA, CDR2 FQGTGA. Trimming left V 6 bases short and J 0 bases short, with 2 bases between. The CDR3 runs 12 residues. As DNA, the CDR3 is TGTGCCAGCAGGACGAACACCGGGGAGCTGTTTTTT. Translation: CASRTNTGELFF.

This clonotype came up many times. A read error may be the cause here, since a much bigger clone is one base away. The chain employs TRBV5-1 and TRBJ2-7; D may be TRBD1 or TRBD2 (5 bases each). There are 16 residues in the CDR3. V lost 2 bases, J lost 7 bases, and 22 bases lay in between. CDR1 is SGHRS, CDR2 YFSETQ, per germline. For the CDR3, the DNA is TGCGCCAGCAGCTTCGGGTTGAGGGAAGGGACGGGTGAGCAGTACTTC. This encodes CASSFGLREGTGEQYF. The full variable domain, in which reference TRBV5-1 and TRBJ2-7 provide the parts outside the CDR3, is KAGVTQTPRYLIKTRGQQVTLSCSPISGHRSVSWYQQTPGQGLQFLFEYFSETQRNKGNFPGRFSGRQFSNSRSEMNVSTLELGDSALYLCASSFGLREGTGEQYFGPGTRLTVT.

V is TRBV7-2 and J is TRBJ2-3; 9 bases agree with TRBD2. The V gene's germline CDR1 is SGHTA and CDR2 FQGNSA. The CDR3 extends over 18 amino acids. V lost 2 bases to trimming and J lost 5 bases; unmatched junction nucleotides: 14. CDR3 amino acids: CASSLRLAGFAGGDTQYF. CDR3 sequence (DNA): TGTGCCAGCAGCTTACGGCTAGCGGGATTTGCCGGCGGAGATACGCAGTATTTT.

Many counts were recorded for this clonotype. The CDR3 sequence is CASSPSLLYGYTF. The CDR3 coding sequence is TGTGCCAGCAGCCCCTCCTTACTCTATGGCTACACCTTC. The chain joins TRBV7-9 to TRBJ1-2; D is unresolved. Germline loops: CDR1 SEHNR, CDR2 FQNEAQ (reference sequence). The V end lost 5 bases, the J end lost 4 bases, and 11 bases lay between the germline ends. The CDR3 length is 13 residues.

This clonotype was seen many times. The CDR3: CASSLDSDPNTGELFF. The CDR3 region has the DNA TGTGCCAGCAGCTTAGACAGCGATCCGAACACCGGGGAGCTGTTTTTT. The V and J genes are TRBV7-9 and TRBJ2-2; the D is unclear. The CDR3 has 16 amino acids. Germline V gene data show CDR1 as SEHNR and CDR2 as FQNEAQ (reference sequence). Trimming left V 1 base short and J 0 bases short, with 9 bases between. Filled out from reference TRBV7-9 and TRBJ2-2, the complete variable domain reads DTGVSQNPRHKITKRGQNVTFRCDPISEHNRLYWYRQTLGQGPEFLTYFQNEAQLEKSRLLSDRFSAERPKGSFSTLEIQRTEQGDSAMYLCASSLDSDPNTGELFFGEGSRLTVL.

This clonotype was recorded many times. This chain uses TRBV6-5 with TRBJ1-1; a possible D gene is TRBD1 (6 bases). The V end was cut by 6 bases, the J end by 2 bases, with 16 bases between. From germline, CDR1 is MNHEY and CDR2 SVGAGI. This CDR3 region has 15 residues. In nucleotides, the CDR3 is TGTGCCAGCAGCCCGACGGGGGGCGGAAACACTGAAGCTTTCTTT. Protein product: CASSPTGGGNTEAFF.

In its sample, this clonotype was seen many times. The V and J genes are TRBV20-1 and TRBJ2-3; D ambiguous. Trimming took 0 bases from V and 0 from J, leaving 13 bases between them. Germline CDR1 reads DFQATT; CDR2 reads SNEGSKA (reference sequence). The CDR3 length is 16 residues. The CDR3 sequence is CSAREPRSSSTDTQYF. CDR3 in DNA: TGCAGTGCTAGAGAACCGCGGTCCTCTAGCACAGATACGCAGTATTTT.

This clonotype was counted at least ten times. The chain has TRBV28 and TRBJ2-7, with D maybe TRBD1 (6 bases). From germline, CDR1 is MDHEN and CDR2 SYDVKM. CDR3 length: 11 residues. V was cut by 8 bases and J by 5 bases, with 10 bases left in between. The CDR3 nucleotides are TGTGCCAGCTCCTACAGGGACGAGCAGTACTTC. It translates to CASSYRDEQYF.

This clonotype was counted many times. This CDR3 is CASSLGQGSEAFF. In DNA form, the CDR3 reads TGTGCCAGCAGCTTGGGACAGGGGAGTGAAGCTTTCTTT. This rearrangement joins TRBV7-9 to TRBJ1-1; the match to TRBD1 covers 10 bases. Germline-derived CDR1 and CDR2 are SEHNR and FQNEAQ (reference sequence). The CDR3 is 13 residues long. J gave up 7 bases and V 3 bases, and 2 bases lay outside the gene matches.

This clonotype has at least ten counts. V is TRBV7-9 and J is TRBJ2-3; no firm D call. The length of the CDR3 is 14 residues. Germline V gene data show CDR1 as SEHNR and CDR2 as FQNEAQ (reference sequence). V gave up 4 bases and J gave up 2 bases, with 10 bases separating them. The CDR3 bases are TGTGCCAGCAGCTCAGAACTGAACACAGATACGCAGTATTTT. It encodes CASSSELNTDTQYF.

This clonotype was counted only a few times. A much larger clone lies a single base off, so this may be a read error. This rearrangement joins TRBV5-5 to TRBJ2-7; D unclear. Between the trimmed V and J ends, which lost 0 bases and 3 bases, there was a span of 13 bases. Per germline, CDR1 SGHKS and CDR2 YYEKEE (reference sequence). There are 15 residues in the CDR3. DNA of the CDR3: TGTGCCAGCAGCTTGGGGCCGGAAAGGGTCTACGAGCAGTACTTC. Protein sequence: CASSLGPERVYEQYF.

This clonotype was observed many times. The gene calls are TRBV10-3 and TRBJ2-3; D possibly corresponds to TRBD2 (6 bases). V lost 2 bases to trimming and J lost 1 base, with 10 bases between them. Germline lookup yields CDR1 ENHRY and CDR2 SYGVKD. The CDR3 loop spans 15 amino acids. The CDR3 bases are TGTGCCATCAGTGAGAGACTAGTCGGCACAGATACGCAGTATTTT. Amino acid sequence: CAISERLVGTDTQYF.